This record covers a single T cell receptor (beta chain). This specimen belongs to a study of shared clonotypes between healthy human individuals. The table came from immunoSEQ multiplex PCR; TCRdb's copy has only in-frame clones and leaves some out. This sample has approximately 530,000 clones, with roughly 95% found just once. The clonotype was recovered from a woman aged 25-40 years in good health. Sequencing used naive CD4+ T cells sorted from blood. The subset is: CD45RA+ positively selected.

CDR3 nucleotides: TGTGCCAGCAGCGACGGACAGGGGTGGTCCTACGAGCAGTACTTC. This gives the protein CASSDGQGWSYEQYF. The V gene is TRBV5-4, the J gene TRBJ2-7; 9 bases align to TRBD1. V lost 4 bases, J lost 1 base, and 6 bases stayed unmatched. The CDR3 runs to 15 residues. In germline, CDR1 is SGHNT, CDR2 YYREEE (reference sequence).